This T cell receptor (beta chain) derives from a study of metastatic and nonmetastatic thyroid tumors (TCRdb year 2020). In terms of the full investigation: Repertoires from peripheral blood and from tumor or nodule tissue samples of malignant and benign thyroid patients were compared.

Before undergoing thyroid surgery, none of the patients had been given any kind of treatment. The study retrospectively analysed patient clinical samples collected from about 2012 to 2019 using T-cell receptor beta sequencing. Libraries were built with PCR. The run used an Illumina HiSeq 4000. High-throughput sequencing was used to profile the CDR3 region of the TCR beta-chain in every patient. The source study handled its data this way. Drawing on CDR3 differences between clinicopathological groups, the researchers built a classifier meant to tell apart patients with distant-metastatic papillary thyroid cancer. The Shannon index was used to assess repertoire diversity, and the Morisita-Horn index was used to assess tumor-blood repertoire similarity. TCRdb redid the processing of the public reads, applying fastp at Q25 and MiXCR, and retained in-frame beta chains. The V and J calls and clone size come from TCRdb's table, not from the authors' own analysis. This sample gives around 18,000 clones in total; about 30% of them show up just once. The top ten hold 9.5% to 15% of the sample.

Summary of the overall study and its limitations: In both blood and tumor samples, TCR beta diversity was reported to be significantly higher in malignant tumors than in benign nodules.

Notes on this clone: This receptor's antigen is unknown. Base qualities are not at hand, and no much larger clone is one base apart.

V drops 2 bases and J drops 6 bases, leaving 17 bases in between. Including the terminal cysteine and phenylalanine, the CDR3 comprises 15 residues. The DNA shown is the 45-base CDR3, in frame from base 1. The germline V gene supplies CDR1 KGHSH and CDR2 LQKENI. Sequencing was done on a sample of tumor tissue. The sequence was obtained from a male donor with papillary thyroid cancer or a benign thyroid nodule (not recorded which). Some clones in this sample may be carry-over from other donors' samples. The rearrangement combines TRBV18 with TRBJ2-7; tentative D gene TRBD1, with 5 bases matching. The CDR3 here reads CASSPSRQPPSEQYF. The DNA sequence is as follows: TGTGCCAGCTCACCATCCCGACAGCCTCCCAGCGAGCAGTACTTC.